The entry that follows covers one T cell receptor (beta chain) sequence. The CDR3 totals 15 residues. Per germline, CDR1 MNHEY and CDR2 SVGAGI. V lost 6 bases and J lost 0, with 12 bases in between. Noted treatment: randomized to nivolumab then ipilimumab (arm A) or the reverse (arm B). DNA-damaging chemotherapy had not been given to any patient beforehand. Live CD3+CD8+ CD19− CD56− cells were sorted from PBMCs. This sample stems from a study of sequential checkpoint blockade in melanoma. Study background: Each arm's sequence ended with maintenance nivolumab.

Repertoires were generated with immunoSEQ multiplex PCR, while TCRdb's copy carries only in-frame clones and drops some. The sample consists of under 15,000 clones, more than 75% of them appearing once. The input for sequencing was CD8+ T cells sorted from blood (inferred from file names), taken from a patient given nivolumab and ipilimumab in sequence. The rearrangement links TRBV6-5 to TRBJ1-5; D is unclear. The TCR originated in a human donor with melanoma. The CDR3: CASRARKLSNQPQHF. The CDR3 nucleotides are TGTGCCAGCAGAGCTAGAAAGCTTAGCAATCAGCCCCAGCATTTT.